These 20 T cell receptor beta chains share one sample of origin, sequenced in a study of long-term antiretroviral therapy in people with HIV. A v3.0 immunoSEQ assay was performed at survey level. Sequenced by immunoSEQ multiplex PCR; TCRdb stores in-frame clones only, minus some. The sample records about 27,000 clones, around 85% being singletons. Sequencing used unsorted PBMCs, obtained 2.3 years after starting antiretroviral therapy. The receptors were gathered from a man aged 35 to 55 with HIV.

This chain uses TRBV6-1 with TRBJ1-3; tentative D call: TRBD1 (5 bases). The V gene lost 8 bases and the J gene lost 0 bases, with 11 bases spanning the gap. The CDR3 length is 14 residues. CDR1 MNHNS and CDR2 SASEGT come from the germline V gene. In DNA, the CDR3 is TGTGCCAGCGATCCTGGGGGCTCTGGAAACACCATATATTTT. This encodes CASDPGGSGNTIYF.

This sequence joins TRBV30 and TRBJ2-3; tentatively, D is TRBD2 (6 bases). The CDR3 length is 15 residues. Per germline, CDR1 GTSNPN and CDR2 SVGIG (reference sequence). The germline V and J ends were trimmed by 0 bases and 0 bases, with 10 bases remaining between them. The CDR3 sequence: CAWSVDSGSTDTQYF. For the CDR3, the DNA is TGTGCCTGGAGTGTAGATAGCGGCAGCACAGATACGCAGTATTTT.

The chain is built from TRBV5-1 and TRBJ2-1, with a possible D match to TRBD2 (5 bases). Germline-derived CDR1 and CDR2 are SGHRS and YFSETQ. The CDR3 is 16 residues long. V dropped 4 bases and J dropped 0 bases, with 14 bases sitting between them. CDR3 DNA sequence: TGCGCCAGCAGCGGGCTAGCTGCAAGCTCCTACAATGAGCAGTTCTTC. It encodes CASSGLAASSYNEQFF.

In this sample, this clone turned up a few times. The chain employs TRBV4-2 and TRBJ2-3, with 11 bases matching TRBD2. Trimming cost V 4 bases and J 0 bases; bases outside gene matches: 24. The CDR3 has 23 residues. Germline lookup yields CDR1 LGHNA and CDR2 YNFKEQ. For the CDR3, the DNA is TGTGCCAGCAGCCTCCTTATCCCCCGAGGGACTAGCGGAGAGTCCGATAGCACAGATACGCAGTATTTT. Its protein is CASSLLIPRGTSGESDSTDTQYF.

The sample holds one count of this clone. The CDR3 nucleotides read TGCGCCAGCAGATCTGGACAGGTTAGGAATGAGCAGTTCTTC. Amino acids: CASRSGQVRNEQFF. The chain is built from TRBV5-1 and TRBJ2-1; TRBD1 matches 7 bases. Germline CDR1 and CDR2: SGHRS and YFSETQ. There are 14 residues in the CDR3. Trimming took 5 bases from V and 7 from J; bases not matched to a gene: 9.

The chain employs TRBV9 and TRBJ1-2, with a tentative D call TRBD1 (5 bases). V gave up 3 bases and J gave up 0 bases, with 18 bases separating them. The germline V gene encodes CDR1 SGDLS and CDR2 YYNGEE. The CDR3 contains 17 residues. CDR3 sequence: CASSGSRQNPTNYGYTF. CDR3 bases: TGTGCCAGCAGCGGATCGCGACAGAATCCTACTAACTATGGCTACACCTTC.

The chain couples TRBV19 to TRBJ2-3, with 9 nucleotides matching TRBD2. The trim removed 3 bases at V and 5 bases at J, leaving 9 bases unmatched. Germline CDR1 and CDR2: LNHDA and SQIVND (reference sequence). The CDR3 loop spans 16 amino acids. Here the CDR3 reads CASSMASGASGDTQYF. The CDR3 region has the DNA TGTGCCAGTAGTATGGCTAGCGGGGCCTCGGGAGATACGCAGTATTTT.

This clone was seen a single time. Other DNA sequences from this sample encode an identical CDR3 as well. The chain uses TRBV7-2 and TRBJ2-5; D perhaps matches TRBD1 (6 bases). Looked up from germline, CDR1 is SGHTA and CDR2 is FQGNSA. With 2 bases removed from V and 1 base from J, the gap between germline ends came to 8 bases. The length of the CDR3 is 14 residues. The CDR3 nucleotides read TGTGCCAGCAGCTTAAGCAGGGGCCAAGAGACCCAGTACTTC. Translated, it gives CASSLSRGQETQYF.

V gene TRBV28 combines with J gene TRBJ2-7, with a tentative D call TRBD2 (5 bases). Germline assignment: CDR1 MDHEN and CDR2 SYDVKM. V was trimmed by 5 bases and J by 3 bases, leaving 23 bases between them. The CDR3 runs 17 residues. The CDR3 DNA follows: TGTGCCAGCAGTCGCCAGAGGGCCCACACCCTTTTCTACGAGCAGTACTTC. It specifies CASSRQRAHTLFYEQYF. The variable domain in full, completed from reference TRBV28 and TRBJ2-7, reads DVKVTQSSRYLVKRTGEKVFLECVQDMDHENMFWYRQDPGLGLRLIYFSYDVKMKEKGDIPEGYSVSREKKERFSLILESASTNQTSMYLCASSRQRAHTLFYEQYFGPGTRLTVT.

The chain joins TRBV15 to TRBJ2-2, with D perhaps assigned TRBD1 or TRBD2 (5 bases each). Trimming removed 5 bases at V and 2 bases at J, with 6 bases between. The CDR3 extends over 13 amino acids. The germline V gene has CDR1 LNHNV and CDR2 YYDKDF (reference sequence). DNA for the CDR3: TGTGCCACCAGCGGGGGTAACACCGGGGAGCTGTTTTTT. The encoded protein is CATSGGNTGELFF.

The rearrangement uses TRBV2 and TRBJ2-2, with TRBD1 matching 8 bases. The trim removed 6 bases at V and 5 bases at J, leaving 2 bases unmatched. The CDR3 loop spans 13 amino acids. The germline V gene has CDR1 SNHLY and CDR2 FYNNEI. The CDR3 DNA follows: TGTGCCAGCAGGGACAGGGAGACCGGGGAGCTGTTTTTT. It codes for CASRDRETGELFF. The variable domain in full, with the rest retrieved from reference TRBV2 and TRBJ2-2, is EPEVTQTPSHQVTQMGQEVILRCVPISNHLYFYWYRQILGQKVEFLVSFYNNEISEKSEIFDDQFSVERPDGSNFTLKIRSTKLEDSAMYFCASRDRETGELFFGEGSRLTVL.

V usage is TRBV2 and J usage is TRBJ1-1, with a weak D call TRBD1 (6 bases). CDR3 length equals 14 residues. The V gene lost 3 bases and the J gene lost 4 bases, with 12 bases spanning the gap. CDR1 SNHLY and CDR2 FYNNEI come from the germline V gene. CDR3 protein: CASSDQGPSTEAFF. In nucleotides, the CDR3 is TGTGCCAGCAGTGATCAGGGGCCGAGCACTGAAGCTTTCTTT.

This clone has a handful of counts. The chain carries TRBV6-5 and TRBJ2-3, with D hard to call. Germline-derived CDR1 and CDR2 are MNHEY and SVGAGI. The CDR3 has 14 amino acids. V lost 6 bases and J lost 0, with 10 bases in between. This CDR3 reads CASSEDPSTDTQYF. Here the CDR3 DNA reads TGTGCCAGCAGCGAAGACCCAAGCACAGATACGCAGTATTTT.

The V call is TRBV15, the J call TRBJ2-1; TRBD2 agrees at 7 bases. Germline loops: CDR1 LNHNV, CDR2 YYDKDF (reference sequence). This CDR3 comprises 16 residues. The J segment lost 1 base and the V segment lost 0 bases, leaving 3 bases of the junction unmatched. The CDR3 nucleotides are TGTGCCACCAGCAGAGACGCGGGAGTTTCCTACAATGAGCAGTTCTTC. It yields the protein CATSRDAGVSYNEQFF.

The chain employs TRBV13 and TRBJ2-3; D gene uncertain. The CDR3 has 14 residues. V lost 2 bases to trimming and J lost 4 bases, with 10 bases between them. The germline CDR1 and CDR2 sequences are PRHDT and FYEKMQ (reference sequence). The CDR3 sequence is CASSLWGSADTQYF. Written as DNA, the CDR3 is TGTGCCAGCAGCTTATGGGGATCTGCAGATACGCAGTATTTT.

The V gene is TRBV5-1, the J gene TRBJ2-5; 8 bases fit TRBD2. There are 14 residues in the CDR3. Trimming cost V 4 bases and J 5 bases; bases outside gene matches: 7. Germline V gene lookup returns CDR1 SGHRS and CDR2 YFSETQ. The CDR3 spells CASSPGGVLETQYF. The CDR3 nucleotides are TGCGCCAGCAGCCCGGGGGGGGTATTGGAGACCCAGTACTTC.

The chain employs TRBV6-6 and TRBJ2-2; 12 bases are a match to TRBD2. This CDR3 has 15 amino acids. The germline V gene has CDR1 MNHNY and CDR2 SVGAGI (reference sequence). V lost 4 bases to trimming and J lost 7 bases; unmatched junction nucleotides: 4. The CDR3 bases are TGTGCCAGCAGTTCTAGCGGGGGGGCAGTCGGGGAGCTGTTTTTT. Translation: CASSSSGGAVGELFF.

The rearrangement links TRBV27 to TRBJ1-2; possibly TRBD1 for D (5 bases). The length of the CDR3 is 15 residues. Between the trimmed V and J ends, which lost 0 bases and 4 bases, there was a span of 12 bases. Germline V gene sequence: CDR1 MNHEY, CDR2 SMNVEV (reference sequence). The CDR3 DNA reads TGTGCCAGCAGTTTATCGGGGGGTAGCGCCTATGGCTACACCTTC. Translation gives CASSLSGGSAYGYTF.

The sample holds a few counts of this clone. CDR3 in DNA: TGTGCCAGCAGCTTGGCGGGACAGAGCACCTACGAGCAGTACTTC. As protein: CASSLAGQSTYEQYF. V usage is TRBV5-6 and J usage is TRBJ2-7; 7 positions agree with TRBD1. Looked up from germline, CDR1 is SGHDT and CDR2 is YYEEEE. The junction had 5 bases not matched to a gene; V was cut back by 0 bases and J by 2 bases. The CDR3 has 15 amino acids.

A single count supports this clone. The chain couples TRBV6-1 to TRBJ1-4, with D possibly being TRBD1 (6 bases). V lost 2 bases, J lost 2 bases, and 15 bases lay in between. The CDR3 is made up of 17 amino acids. Germline V gene data show CDR1 as MNHNS and CDR2 as SASEGT. The CDR3 reads CASSERPTGLTNEKLFF. The CDR3 bases are TGTGCCAGCAGTGAACGTCCAACAGGGTTGACTAATGAAAAACTGTTTTTT.